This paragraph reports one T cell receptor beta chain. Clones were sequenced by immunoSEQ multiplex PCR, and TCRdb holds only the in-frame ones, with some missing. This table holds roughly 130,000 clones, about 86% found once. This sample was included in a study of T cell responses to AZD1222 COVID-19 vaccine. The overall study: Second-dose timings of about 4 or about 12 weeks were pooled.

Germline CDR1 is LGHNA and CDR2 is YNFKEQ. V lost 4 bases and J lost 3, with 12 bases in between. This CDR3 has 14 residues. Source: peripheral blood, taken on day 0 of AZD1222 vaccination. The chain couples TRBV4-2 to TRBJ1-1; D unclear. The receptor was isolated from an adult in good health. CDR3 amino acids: CASSPKGWDTEAFF. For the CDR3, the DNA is TGTGCCAGCAGCCCAAAGGGATGGGACACTGAAGCTTTCTTT.